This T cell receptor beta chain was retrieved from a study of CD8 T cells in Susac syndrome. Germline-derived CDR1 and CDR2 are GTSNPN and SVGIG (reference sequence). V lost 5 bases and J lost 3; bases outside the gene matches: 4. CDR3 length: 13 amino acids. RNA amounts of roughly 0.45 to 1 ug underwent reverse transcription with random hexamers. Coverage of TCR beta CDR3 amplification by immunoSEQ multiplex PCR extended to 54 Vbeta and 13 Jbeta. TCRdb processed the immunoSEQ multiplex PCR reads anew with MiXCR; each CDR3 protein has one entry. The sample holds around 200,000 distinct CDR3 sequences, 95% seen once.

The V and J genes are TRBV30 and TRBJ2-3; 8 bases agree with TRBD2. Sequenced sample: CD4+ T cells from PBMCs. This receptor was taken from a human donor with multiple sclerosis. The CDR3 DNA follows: TGTGCCTGGCAGCGGGGGAGAACAGATACGCAGTATTTT. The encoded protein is CAWQRGRTDTQYF. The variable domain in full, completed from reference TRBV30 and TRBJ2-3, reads SQTIHQWPATLVQPVGSPLSLECTVEGTSNPNLYWYRQAAGRGLQLLFYSVGIGQISSEVPQNLSASRPQDRQFILSSKKLLLSDSGFYLCAWQRGRTDTQYFGPGTRLTVL.